The 13 T cell receptor beta chains below were found in one sample sequenced in a study of response to subunit inactivated influenza vaccine. TCRdb analysed the RT-PCR reads with MiXCR anew, one entry per CDR3 protein. Of roughly 500,000 distinct CDR3 sequences in the sample, roughly 23% were seen once. Here the sequenced sample was CD4+ T cells sorted from PBMCs, taken roughly 5 days after vaccination. These receptors were collected from a man in his fifties or sixties who received an inactivated influenza vaccine.

The chain employs TRBV6-5 and TRBJ2-3; 10 nucleotides agree with TRBD2. Germline CDR1 and CDR2: MNHEY and SVGAGI. This CDR3 is 17 amino acids long. The junction had 9 bases not matched to a gene; V was cut back by 4 bases and J by 2 bases. The CDR3 DNA reads as TGTGCCAGCAGTTCCCGCGTGACTAGCGGGTACACAGATACGCAGTATTTT. Amino acids: CASSSRVTSGYTDTQYF.

V usage is TRBV20-1 and J usage is TRBJ2-1; D is possibly TRBD2 (5 bases). Trimming removed 0 bases at V and 0 bases at J, with 18 bases between. The germline V gene encodes CDR1 DFQATT and CDR2 SNEGSKA (reference sequence). The CDR3 is made up of 18 amino acids. CDR3 sequence reads: CSARDPSTLASSYNEQFF. DNA for the CDR3: TGCAGTGCTAGAGATCCTTCCACATTAGCGTCCTCCTACAATGAGCAGTTCTTC.

The V gene is TRBV5-5, the J gene TRBJ1-1; D possibly corresponds to TRBD1 (6 bases). Trimming left V 4 bases short and J 6 bases short, with 16 bases between. This CDR3 comprises 14 residues. CDR1 is SGHKS and CDR2 is YYEKEE in the germline V gene (reference sequence). The CDR3 DNA sequence: TGTGCCAGCAGCCTGCAGGGGTCGAGGGCTGAAGCTTTCTTT. Amino acids: CASSLQGSRAEAFF.

This clonotype turned up a few times. The chain recombines TRBV12-3 or TRBV12-4 with TRBJ2-5; D gene unclear. The V end lost 3 bases, the J end lost 2 bases, and 10 bases lay between the germline ends. This CDR3 comprises 14 residues. CDR3 in amino acids: CASSFSGTQETQYF. Here the CDR3 DNA reads TGTGCCAGCAGTTTTTCCGGTACACAAGAGACCCAGTACTTC.

This clonotype was detected only a few times. V gene TRBV28 combines with J gene TRBJ2-7, with 7 bases matching TRBD1. The CDR3 extends over 15 amino acids. With 7 bases clipped from V and 0 bases from J, the junction kept 9 bases outside the gene matches. The V gene's germline CDR1 is MDHEN and CDR2 SYDVKM. The CDR3 DNA sequence: TGTGCCAGCACCACACAGGGGCGCAGCTCCTACGAGCAGTACTTC. This codes for CASTTQGRSSYEQYF.

The chain recombines TRBV7-2 with TRBJ2-7, with TRBD2 matching over 9 bases. This CDR3 spans 16 amino acids. CDR1 and CDR2 from the germline V gene are SGHTA and FQGNSA. V lost 1 base, J lost 7 bases, and 11 bases stayed unmatched. The CDR3 spells CASSLVPAGGIGEQYF. The CDR3 nucleotides are TGTGCCAGCAGCTTAGTACCAGCGGGGGGCATCGGGGAGCAGTACTTC.

This clonotype was seen at least ten times. CDR3 residues: CATSGGANSYEQYF. For the CDR3, the DNA is TGTGCCACCAGTGGTGGGGCCAACTCCTACGAGCAGTACTTC. V is TRBV24-1 and J is TRBJ2-7; the D gene is possibly TRBD1 (5 bases). Between the trimmed V and J ends, which lost 5 bases and 0 bases, there was a span of 10 bases. The CDR3 runs to 14 residues. Germline CDR1 is KGHDR and CDR2 is SFDVKD.

CDR3 residues: CSASPGQGRSPLHF. CDR3 nucleotide sequence: TGCAGTGCTAGCCCTGGACAGGGAAGGTCACCCCTCCACTTT. V and J are TRBV20-1 and TRBJ1-6, with 8 positions matching TRBD1. The germline V gene encodes CDR1 DFQATT and CDR2 SNEGSKA (reference sequence). The junction had 8 bases not matched to a gene; V was cut back by 3 bases and J by 10 bases. CDR3 size: 14 residues.

In this sample, this clonotype turned up a few times. The chain's CDR3 is CSAAPPSLYDTQYF. DNA for the CDR3: TGCAGTGCAGCACCTCCGTCCCTTTACGATACGCAGTATTTT. The rearrangement uses TRBV20-1 and TRBJ2-3; no clear D. V was clipped by 6 bases and J by 6 bases, with 19 bases between them. The CDR3 has 14 residues. CDR1 is DFQATT and CDR2 is SNEGSKA in the germline V gene (reference sequence).

This chain uses TRBV5-1 with TRBJ2-6; D may match TRBD1 or TRBD2 (5 bases each). The CDR3 sequence is 14 residues long. The V end was cut by 7 bases, the J end by 1 base, with 9 bases between. Looked up from germline, CDR1 is SGHRS and CDR2 is YFSETQ. The CDR3 DNA follows: TGCGCCAGCGGGACCAGTTCTGGGGCCAACGTCCTGACTTTC. It translates to CASGTSSGANVLTF. Combining the CDR3 with reference TRBV5-1 and TRBJ2-6 gives the whole variable domain KAGVTQTPRYLIKTRGQQVTLSCSPISGHRSVSWYQQTPGQGLQFLFEYFSETQRNKGNFPGRFSGRQFSNSRSEMNVSTLELGDSALYLCASGTSSGANVLTFGAGSRLTVL.

The chain combines TRBV20-1 with TRBJ2-5; TRBD2 matches 7 bases. V lost 7 bases to trimming and J lost 1 base; unmatched junction nucleotides: 9. From germline, CDR1 is DFQATT and CDR2 SNEGSKA (reference sequence). The CDR3 contains 14 residues. As DNA, the CDR3 is TGCAGTGTCAACGGGGGGTCTCCCCAAGAGACCCAGTACTTC. Translated: CSVNGGSPQETQYF.

This clonotype has a handful of counts. The rearrangement links TRBV9 to TRBJ2-5; TRBD1 is a possible D gene (6 bases). V lost 3 bases, J lost 4 bases, and 13 bases lay in between. The CDR3 totals 14 residues. CDR1 is SGDLS and CDR2 is YYNGEE in the germline V gene. The CDR3 loop is CASSAPTGTETQYF. The CDR3 bases are TGTGCCAGCAGCGCCCCTACAGGGACAGAGACCCAGTACTTC.

This clonotype appeared many times. The V gene is TRBV12-3 or TRBV12-4, the J gene TRBJ2-1, with 7 bases identical to TRBD2. The CDR3 has 14 residues. V dropped 3 bases and J dropped 3; count of bases not matched to a gene: 2. Here the CDR3 DNA reads TGTGCCAGCAGTTTCAGCGGGGTCTACAATGAGCAGTTCTTC. The encoded protein is CASSFSGVYNEQFF.